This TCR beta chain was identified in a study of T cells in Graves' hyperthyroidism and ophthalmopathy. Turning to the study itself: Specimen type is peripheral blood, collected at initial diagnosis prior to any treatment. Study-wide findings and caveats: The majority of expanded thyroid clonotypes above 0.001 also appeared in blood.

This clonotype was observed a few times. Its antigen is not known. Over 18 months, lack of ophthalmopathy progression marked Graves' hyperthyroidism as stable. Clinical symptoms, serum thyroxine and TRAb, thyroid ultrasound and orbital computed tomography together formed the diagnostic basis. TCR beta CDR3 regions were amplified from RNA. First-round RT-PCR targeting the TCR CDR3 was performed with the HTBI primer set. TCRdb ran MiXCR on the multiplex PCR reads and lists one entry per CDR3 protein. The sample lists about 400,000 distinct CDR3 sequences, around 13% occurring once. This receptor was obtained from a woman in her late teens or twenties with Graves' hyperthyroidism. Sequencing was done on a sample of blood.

The CDR3 nucleotides read TGTGCCAGTACCGAAAACAGAGGATTAGGTGAAAAACTGTTTTTT. It codes for CASTENRGLGEKLFF. J is TRBJ1-4 and V is TRBV19; D remains unclear. This CDR3 spans 15 amino acids. CDR1 is LNHDA, CDR2 SQIVND, per germline (reference sequence). V was clipped by 7 bases and J by 7 bases, with 19 bases between them.